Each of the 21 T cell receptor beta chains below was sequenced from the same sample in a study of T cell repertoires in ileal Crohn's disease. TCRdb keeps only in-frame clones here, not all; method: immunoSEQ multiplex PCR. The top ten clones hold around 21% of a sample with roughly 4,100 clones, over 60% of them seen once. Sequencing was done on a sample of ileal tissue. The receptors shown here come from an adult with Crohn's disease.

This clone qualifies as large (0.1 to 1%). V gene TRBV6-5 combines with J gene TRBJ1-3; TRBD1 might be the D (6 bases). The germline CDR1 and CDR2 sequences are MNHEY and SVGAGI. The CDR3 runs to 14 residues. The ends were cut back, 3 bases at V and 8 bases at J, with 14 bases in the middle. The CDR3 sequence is CASSYSIGGDTIYF. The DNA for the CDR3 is TGTGCCAGCAGTTATTCGATAGGGGGTGACACCATATATTTT.

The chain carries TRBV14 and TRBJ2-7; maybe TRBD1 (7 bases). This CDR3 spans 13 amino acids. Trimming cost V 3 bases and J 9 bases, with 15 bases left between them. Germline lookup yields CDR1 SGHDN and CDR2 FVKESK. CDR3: CASSQTRDSLQYF. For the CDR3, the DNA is TGTGCCAGCAGCCAGACTAGGGACAGCTTGCAGTACTTC.

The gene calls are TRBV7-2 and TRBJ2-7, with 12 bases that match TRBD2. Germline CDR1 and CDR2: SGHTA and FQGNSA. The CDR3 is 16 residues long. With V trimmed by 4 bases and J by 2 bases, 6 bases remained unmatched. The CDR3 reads CASSSGRTSGTYEQYF. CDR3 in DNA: TGTGCCAGCAGCTCCGGAAGGACTAGCGGGACCTACGAGCAGTACTTC.

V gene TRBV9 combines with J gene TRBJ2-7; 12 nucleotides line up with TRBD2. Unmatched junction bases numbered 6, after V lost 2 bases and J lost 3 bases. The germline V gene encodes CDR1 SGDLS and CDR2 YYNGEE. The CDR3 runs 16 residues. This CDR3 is CASSVFTSGGLYEQYF. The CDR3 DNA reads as TGTGCCAGCAGCGTCTTTACTAGCGGGGGGCTCTACGAGCAGTACTTC.

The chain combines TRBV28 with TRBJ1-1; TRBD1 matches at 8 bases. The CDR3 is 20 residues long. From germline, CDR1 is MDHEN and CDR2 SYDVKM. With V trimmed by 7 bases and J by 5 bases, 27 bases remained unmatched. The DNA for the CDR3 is TGTGCCAGCAAGCTCGGTATGTCTTCAGGGGCAGGGGGCGCGATGACTGAAGCTTTCTTT. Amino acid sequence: CASKLGMSSGAGGAMTEAFF.

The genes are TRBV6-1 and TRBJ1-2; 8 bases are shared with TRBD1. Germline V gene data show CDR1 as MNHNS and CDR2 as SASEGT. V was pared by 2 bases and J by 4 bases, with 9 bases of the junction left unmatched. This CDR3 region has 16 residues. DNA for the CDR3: TGTGCCAGCAGTGAATTGTGGGACAGGATTTCCTATGGCTACACCTTC. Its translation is CASSELWDRISYGYTF.

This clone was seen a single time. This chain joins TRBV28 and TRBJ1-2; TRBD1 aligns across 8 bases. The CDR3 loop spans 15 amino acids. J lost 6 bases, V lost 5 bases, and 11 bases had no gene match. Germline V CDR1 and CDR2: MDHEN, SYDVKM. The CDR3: CASSIAGQGKDGYTF. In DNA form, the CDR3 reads TGTGCCAGCAGTATAGCCGGACAGGGTAAAGATGGCTACACCTTC.

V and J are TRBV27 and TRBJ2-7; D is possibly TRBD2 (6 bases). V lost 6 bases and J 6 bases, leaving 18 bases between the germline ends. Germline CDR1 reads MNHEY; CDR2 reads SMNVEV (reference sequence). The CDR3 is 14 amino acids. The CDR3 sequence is CASRQPGLVSEQYF. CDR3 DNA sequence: TGTGCCAGCAGACAACCGGGACTCGTCTCCGAGCAGTACTTC.

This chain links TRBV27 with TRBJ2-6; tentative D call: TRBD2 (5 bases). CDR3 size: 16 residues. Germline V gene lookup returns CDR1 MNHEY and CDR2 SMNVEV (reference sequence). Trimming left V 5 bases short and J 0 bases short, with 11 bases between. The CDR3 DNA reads TGTGCCAGCAGTCGATCGACTACCTCTGGGGCCAACGTCCTGACTTTC. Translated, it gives CASSRSTTSGANVLTF.

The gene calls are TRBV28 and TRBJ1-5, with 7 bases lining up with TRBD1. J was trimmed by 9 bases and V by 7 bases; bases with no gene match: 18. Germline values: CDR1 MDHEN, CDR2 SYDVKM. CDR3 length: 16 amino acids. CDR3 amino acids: CASTPPTGTPMGPQHF. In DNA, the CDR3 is TGTGCCAGCACCCCGCCGACAGGGACGCCGATGGGGCCCCAGCATTTT.

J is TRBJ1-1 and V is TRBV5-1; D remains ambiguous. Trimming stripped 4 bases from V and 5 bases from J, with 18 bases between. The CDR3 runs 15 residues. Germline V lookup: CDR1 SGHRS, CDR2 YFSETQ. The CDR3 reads CASSLIPDPGTEAFF. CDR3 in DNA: TGCGCCAGCAGCCTCATACCGGACCCGGGGACTGAAGCTTTCTTT. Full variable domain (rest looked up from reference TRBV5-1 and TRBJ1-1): KAGVTQTPRYLIKTRGQQVTLSCSPISGHRSVSWYQQTPGQGLQFLFEYFSETQRNKGNFPGRFSGRQFSNSRSEMNVSTLELGDSALYLCASSLIPDPGTEAFFGQGTRLTVV.

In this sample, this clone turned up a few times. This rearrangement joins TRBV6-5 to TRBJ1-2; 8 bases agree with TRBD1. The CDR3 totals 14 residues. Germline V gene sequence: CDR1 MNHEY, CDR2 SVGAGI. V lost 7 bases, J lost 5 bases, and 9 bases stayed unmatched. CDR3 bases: TGTGCCAGCACCATGGACAGGGACGGGTATGGCTACACCTTC. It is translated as CASTMDRDGYGYTF.

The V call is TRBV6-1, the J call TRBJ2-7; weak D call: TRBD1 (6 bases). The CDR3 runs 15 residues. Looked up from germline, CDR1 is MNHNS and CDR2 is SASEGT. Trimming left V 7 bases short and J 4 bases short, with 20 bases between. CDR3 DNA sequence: TGTGCCAGCAATTGGGGGCAGGGTGGAGGATACGAGCAGTACTTC. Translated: CASNWGQGGGYEQYF.

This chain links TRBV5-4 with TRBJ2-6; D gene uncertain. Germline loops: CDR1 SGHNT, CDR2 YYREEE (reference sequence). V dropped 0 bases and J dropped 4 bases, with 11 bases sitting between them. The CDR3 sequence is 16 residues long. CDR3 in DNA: TGTGCCAGCAGCTTGGTCACGAGGCCCGGGGCCAACGTCCTGACTTTC. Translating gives CASSLVTRPGANVLTF.

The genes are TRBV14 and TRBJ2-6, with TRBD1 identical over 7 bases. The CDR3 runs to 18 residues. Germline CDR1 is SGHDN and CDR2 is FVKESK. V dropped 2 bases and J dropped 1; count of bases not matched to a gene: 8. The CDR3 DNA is TGTGCCAGCAGCCAATACCGGGACAGTCTATCTGGGGCCAACGTCCTGACTTTC. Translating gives CASSQYRDSLSGANVLTF.

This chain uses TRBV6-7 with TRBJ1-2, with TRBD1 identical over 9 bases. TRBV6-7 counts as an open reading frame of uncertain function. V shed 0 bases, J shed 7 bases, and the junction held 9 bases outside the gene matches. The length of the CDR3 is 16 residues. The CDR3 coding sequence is TGTGCCAGCAGTTACTCCGGGACAGGGCTCTCGGGTGGCTACACCTTC. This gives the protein CASSYSGTGLSGGYTF.

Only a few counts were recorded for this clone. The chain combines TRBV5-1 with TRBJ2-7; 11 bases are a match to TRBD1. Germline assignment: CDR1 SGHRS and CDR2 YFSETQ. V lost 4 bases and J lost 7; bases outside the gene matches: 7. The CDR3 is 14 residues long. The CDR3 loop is CASSPGTGGLEQYF. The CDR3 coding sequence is TGCGCCAGCAGCCCCGGGACAGGGGGATTGGAGCAGTACTTC.

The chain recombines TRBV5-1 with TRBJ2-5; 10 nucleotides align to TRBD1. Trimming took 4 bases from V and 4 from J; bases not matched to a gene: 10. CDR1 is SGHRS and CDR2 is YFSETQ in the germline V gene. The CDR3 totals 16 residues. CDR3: CASSTDGQGVGETQYF. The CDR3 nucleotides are TGCGCCAGCAGCACAGATGGACAGGGGGTCGGAGAGACCCAGTACTTC. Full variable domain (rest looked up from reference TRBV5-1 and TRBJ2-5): KAGVTQTPRYLIKTRGQQVTLSCSPISGHRSVSWYQQTPGQGLQFLFEYFSETQRNKGNFPGRFSGRQFSNSRSEMNVSTLELGDSALYLCASSTDGQGVGETQYFGPGTRLLVL.

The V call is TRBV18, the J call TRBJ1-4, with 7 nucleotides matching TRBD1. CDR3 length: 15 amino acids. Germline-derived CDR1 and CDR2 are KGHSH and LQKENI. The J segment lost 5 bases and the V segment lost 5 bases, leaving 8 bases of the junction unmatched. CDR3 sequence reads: CASSTRDSQNEKLFF. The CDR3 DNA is TGTGCCAGCTCAACACGGGACAGCCAAAATGAAAAACTGTTTTTT.

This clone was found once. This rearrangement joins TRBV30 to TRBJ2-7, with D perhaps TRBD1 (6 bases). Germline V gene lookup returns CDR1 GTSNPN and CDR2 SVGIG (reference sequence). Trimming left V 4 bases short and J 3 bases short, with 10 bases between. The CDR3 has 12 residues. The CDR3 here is CAWTTGNYEQYF. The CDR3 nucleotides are TGTGCCTGGACTACAGGGAACTACGAGCAGTACTTC.

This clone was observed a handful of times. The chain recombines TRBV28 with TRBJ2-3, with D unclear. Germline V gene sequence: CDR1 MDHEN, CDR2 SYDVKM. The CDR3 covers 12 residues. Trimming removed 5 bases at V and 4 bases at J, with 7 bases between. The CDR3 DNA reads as TGTGCCAGCAGTCCCCTCCCAGATACGCAGTATTTT. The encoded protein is CASSPLPDTQYF.